The 8 T cell receptor beta chains reported below all come from one sample, sequenced in a study of OX40 agonist ivuxolimab in advanced cancers. Sequencing was performed with immunoSEQ multiplex PCR; in TCRdb, only in-frame clones are kept and a portion is missing. This sample has 78,000 or so clones, with approximately 86% found just once. This specimen consisted of CD4+ or CD8+ T cells sorted from blood, obtained in a trial of the OX40 agonist ivuxolimab. Every receptor here comes from an adult with an advanced solid tumor such as melanoma, head and neck, liver or kidney cancer.

In regard to this clone: The junction differs from germline at one of its ends, possibly a read error. This chain links TRBV5-3 with TRBJ2-7; weak D call: TRBD1 (5 bases). TRBV5-3 is treated as an ORF (open reading frame) with a function not yet certain. The CDR3 contains 14 residues. CDR3: CASSFWTFPYEQYF. CDR3 nucleotides: TGTGCCAGCAGCTTTTGGACATTTCCCTACGAGCAGTACTTC.

The rearrangement uses TRBV27 and TRBJ1-5; D may be TRBD1 (5 bases). This CDR3 is 13 amino acids long. With 3 bases removed from V and 5 bases from J, the gap between germline ends came to 8 bases. Germline loops: CDR1 MNHEY, CDR2 SMNVEV (reference sequence). In nucleotides, the CDR3 is TGTGCCAGCAGTTTTCGAGGGGATCAGCCCCAGCATTTT. Translation: CASSFRGDQPQHF.

This clone was observed a few times. V and J are TRBV28 and TRBJ2-7; 7 positions match TRBD1. Trimming took 5 bases from V and 2 from J; bases not matched to a gene: 9. The CDR3 is 15 residues long. From germline, CDR1 is MDHEN and CDR2 SYDVKM. The DNA for the CDR3 is TGTGCCAGCAGTCCATACCAGACAGGGACCTACGAGCAGTACTTC. This gives the protein CASSPYQTGTYEQYF.

J is TRBJ1-2 and V is TRBV30; D perhaps matches TRBD1 (6 bases). CDR1 is GTSNPN, CDR2 SVGIG, per germline (reference sequence). Between the trimmed V and J ends, which lost 0 bases and 2 bases, there was a span of 13 bases. The CDR3 has 15 amino acids. Here the CDR3 DNA reads TGTGCCTGGAGTGTGGCAGGGGCGGGGAACTATGGCTACACCTTC. Residues: CAWSVAGAGNYGYTF.

This chain links TRBV6-5 with TRBJ2-1; D gene ambiguous. CDR1 is MNHEY and CDR2 is SVGAGI in the germline V gene. The CDR3 runs to 15 residues. Trimming removed 4 bases from V and 9 bases from J, with 19 bases in between. The CDR3 region has the DNA TGTGCCAGCAGTTCCAAAACCGGACCACCTGCTGAGCAGTTCTTC. It yields the protein CASSSKTGPPAEQFF.

The V gene is TRBV2, the J gene TRBJ2-2; no definite D call. CDR3 length: 14 residues. The germline CDR1 and CDR2 sequences are SNHLY and FYNNEI. The V gene lost 6 bases and the J gene lost 4 bases, with 12 bases spanning the gap. This CDR3 is CASRPRSSTGELFF. The DNA of the CDR3 is TGTGCCAGCAGACCTCGCAGTTCCACCGGGGAGCTGTTTTTT. Based on the CDR3 plus reference TRBV2 and TRBJ2-2, the full variable domain is EPEVTQTPSHQVTQMGQEVILRCVPISNHLYFYWYRQILGQKVEFLVSFYNNEISEKSEIFDDQFSVERPDGSNFTLKIRSTKLEDSAMYFCASRPRSSTGELFFGEGSRLTVL.

As regards this clone: One end of the junction is discordant with germline, which a read error may explain. CDR3: CASSLLRVPGELFF. The CDR3 DNA reads TGTGCTAGCAGCCTACTACGGGTCCCCGGGGAGCTGTTTTTT. The chain links TRBV7-7 to TRBJ2-2; D unclear. The CDR3 is made up of 14 amino acids. Germline V gene sequence: CDR1 SSHAT, CDR2 FNYEAQ (reference sequence).

The J gene is TRBJ1-1, the V gene TRBV7-8; 7 bases map to TRBD1. This CDR3 has 14 amino acids. V lost 1 base to trimming and J lost 11 bases; unmatched junction nucleotides: 10. Germline CDR1 and CDR2: SGHVS and FQNEAQ. In nucleotides, the CDR3 is TGTGCCAGCAGCTTAGAGGGACAGCTTCGGACGGCTTTCTTT. This encodes CASSLEGQLRTAFF. The whole variable domain, filled in from reference TRBV7-8 and TRBJ1-1, reads GAGVSQSPRYKVAKRGQDVALRCDPISGHVSLFWYQQALGQGPEFLTYFQNEAQLDKSGLPSDRFFAERPEGSVSTLKIQRTQQEDSAVYLCASSLEGQLRTAFFGQGTRLTVV.